This entry lists 13 T cell receptor beta chains sequenced from one sample in a study of blood T cell repertoires in COVID-19. Data came from immunoSEQ multiplex PCR; TCRdb stores just in-frame clones and leaves some out. This sample yields about 240,000 clones, of which approximately 85% are seen a single time; 4.5% to 5.5% belongs to the top ten. Source material: peripheral blood. The receptors shown here come from a middle-aged man with COVID-19, enrolled during active disease.

The chain joins TRBV11-1 to TRBJ2-5, with 8 nucleotides matching TRBD1. Germline V gene sequence: CDR1 SGHAT, CDR2 FQDESV (reference sequence). The V segment lost 3 bases and the J segment 5 bases; nucleotides outside the gene matches: 5. The CDR3 has 14 amino acids. CDR3 sequence (DNA): TGTGCCAGCAGCTTGCGGACAGGGTATGAGACCCAGTACTTC. It encodes CASSLRTGYETQYF.

CDR3 loop: CASSSGGNYGYTF. CDR3 bases: TGTGCCAGCAGCTCAGGGGGTAACTATGGCTACACCTTC. The chain carries TRBV7-9 and TRBJ1-2; 7 nucleotides agree with TRBD1. J was trimmed by 1 base and V by 4 bases; bases with no gene match: 0. The CDR3 is made up of 13 amino acids. CDR1 and CDR2 (germline): SEHNR, FQNEAQ (reference sequence).

This chain joins TRBV11-2 and TRBJ1-6; D uncertain. There are 14 residues in the CDR3. The V end lost 5 bases, the J end lost 5 bases, and 10 bases lay between the germline ends. The V gene's germline CDR1 is SGHAT and CDR2 FQNNGV. The CDR3 DNA follows: TGTGCCAGCAGCCCCCCCCGGGATAATTCACCCCTCCACTTT. Translating gives CASSPPRDNSPLHF.

The chain recombines TRBV9 with TRBJ2-2, with D possibly being TRBD1 (7 bases). Trimming left V 4 bases short and J 5 bases short, with 15 bases between. This CDR3 region has 15 residues. Germline V gives CDR1 SGDLS, CDR2 YYNGEE. CDR3 protein: CASSTRQGGTGELFF. The DNA for the CDR3 is TGTGCCAGCAGCACACGACAGGGAGGTACCGGGGAGCTGTTTTTT.

The chain couples TRBV29-1 to TRBJ1-1; no firm D call. The CDR3 consists of 12 residues. In germline, CDR1 is SQVTM, CDR2 ANQGSEA. Trimming stripped 4 bases from V and 1 base from J, with 7 bases between. The CDR3 DNA is TGCAGCGTTGTCGCAGAGAACACTGAAGCTTTCTTT. Translation: CSVVAENTEAFF.

This clone came up once. The V call is TRBV18, the J call TRBJ1-1; D possibly corresponds to TRBD1 (5 bases). The CDR3 is 12 residues long. Germline loops: CDR1 KGHSH, CDR2 LQKENI. Trimming cost V 6 bases and J 6 bases, with 11 bases left between them. In nucleotides, the CDR3 is TGTGCCAGCTCCCAAAAAGGGGCTGAAGCTTTCTTT. It specifies CASSQKGAEAFF.

The V and J genes are TRBV6-2 or TRBV6-3 and TRBJ1-5; 7 bases are shared with TRBD1. The CDR3 loop spans 16 amino acids. The ends lost 2 bases at V and 7 bases at J; junction bases unmatched: 11. Germline CDR1 and CDR2: MNHEY and SVGEGT. The CDR3 DNA reads as TGTGCCAGCAGTTACGGAACGGGACAGCCCTACCAGCCCCAGCATTTT. Translation: CASSYGTGQPYQPQHF.

The rearrangement links TRBV28 to TRBJ2-7, with TRBD1 as a possible D gene (6 bases). The V gene's germline CDR1 is MDHEN and CDR2 SYDVKM. V was pared by 3 bases and J by 2 bases, with 14 bases between. This CDR3 comprises 15 residues. The CDR3 nucleotides are TGTGCCAGCAGTTTTGGGACAACGCTTCCCTACGAGCAGTACTTC. Its translation is CASSFGTTLPYEQYF.

The rearrangement joins TRBV5-6 to TRBJ2-5; tentatively, D is TRBD1 (5 bases). Trimming stripped 4 bases from V and 4 bases from J, with 14 bases between. The CDR3 runs 14 residues. Per the germline V gene, CDR1 is SGHDT and CDR2 is YYEEEE. The CDR3 DNA reads TGTGCCAGCAGCAGCAGGGAATCAGGAGAGACCCAGTACTTC. Translated, it gives CASSSRESGETQYF. The full variable domain, with the rest looked up from reference TRBV5-6 and TRBJ2-5, is DAGVTQSPTHLIKTRGQQVTLRCSPKSGHDTVSWYQQALGQGPQFIFQYYEEEERQRGNFPDRFSGHQFPNYSSELNVNALLLGDSALYLCASSSRESGETQYFGPGTRLLVL.

J is TRBJ1-2 and V is TRBV4-1; the D is unclear. The V gene's germline CDR1 is MGHRA and CDR2 YSYEKL. The CDR3 length is 14 residues. The ends were cut back, 0 bases at V and 8 bases at J, with 13 bases in the middle. The CDR3 DNA is TGCGCCAGCAGCCAAGAAGAAGCATTCGGGGGCTACACCTTC. Its translation: CASSQEEAFGGYTF.

The V gene is TRBV30, the J gene TRBJ1-4, with 7 bases identical to TRBD1. J lost 7 bases, V lost 5 bases, and 13 bases had no gene match. The CDR3 extends over 15 amino acids. Per the germline V gene, CDR1 is GTSNPN and CDR2 is SVGIG (reference sequence). CDR3 DNA: TGTGCCTGGCGCCCAGTGGGGCAGGGGGGTGAAAAACTGTTTTTT. It yields the protein CAWRPVGQGGEKLFF.

This rearrangement joins TRBV5-8 to TRBJ1-1; 9 bases fit TRBD1. The CDR3 extends over 17 amino acids. Germline V CDR1 and CDR2: SGHTS, YDEGEE. V lost 4 bases, J lost 6 bases, and 16 bases stayed unmatched. CDR3 sequence: CASSPGQGKDSGAEAFF. The CDR3 DNA follows: TGTGCCAGCAGCCCCGGACAGGGGAAGGATAGTGGGGCTGAAGCTTTCTTT.

The chain combines TRBV4-3 with TRBJ1-2; D remains ambiguous. With 0 bases removed from V and 3 bases from J, the gap between germline ends came to 14 bases. From germline, CDR1 is LGHNA and CDR2 YSLEER. The CDR3 runs 16 residues. CDR3 sequence (DNA): TGCGCCAGCAGCCAAGATCACGGGCTCGGGGACTATGGCTACACCTTC. Its protein is CASSQDHGLGDYGYTF.